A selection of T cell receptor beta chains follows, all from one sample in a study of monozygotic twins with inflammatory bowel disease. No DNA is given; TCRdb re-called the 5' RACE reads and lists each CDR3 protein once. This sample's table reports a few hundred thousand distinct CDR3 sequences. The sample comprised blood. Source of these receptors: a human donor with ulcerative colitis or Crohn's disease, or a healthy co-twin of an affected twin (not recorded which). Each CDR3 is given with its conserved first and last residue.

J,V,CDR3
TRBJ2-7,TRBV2,CASSQLFPGQGAYEQYF
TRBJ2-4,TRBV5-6,CASSFLAGREKNIQYF
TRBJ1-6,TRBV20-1,CSVKGGTYNSPLHF
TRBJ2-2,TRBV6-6,CASSYEGGTGELFF
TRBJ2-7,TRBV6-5,CASSFGDEQYF
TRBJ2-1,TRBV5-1,CASRPPGTAYNEQFF
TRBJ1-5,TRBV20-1,CSGSGAAPNQPQHF
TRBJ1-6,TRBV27,CASSFPPGQGNSPLHF
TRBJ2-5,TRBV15,CATSPRGGAQYF
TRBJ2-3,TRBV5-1,CASSLWSTSGTSTDTQYF
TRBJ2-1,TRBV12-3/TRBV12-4,CASSLEGPAYNEQFF
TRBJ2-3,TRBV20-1,CSAKGTTSTDTQYF
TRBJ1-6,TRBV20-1,CSVPRAASYNSPLHF
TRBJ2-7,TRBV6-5,CASSYSRGRVDYEQYF
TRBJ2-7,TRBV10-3,CAIKQGGSYEQYF
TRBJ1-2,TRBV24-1,CATSDARGTTYGYTF
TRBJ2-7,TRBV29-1,CSVESAVRIYEQYF
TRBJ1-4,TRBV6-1,CASSGQGSNEKLFF
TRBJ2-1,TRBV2,CASSSVAGGSYNEQFF
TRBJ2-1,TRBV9,CASSALGGYNEQFF
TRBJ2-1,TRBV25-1,CAPPKREGWSSYNEQFF
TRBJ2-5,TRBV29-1,CSVEPAGREETQYF
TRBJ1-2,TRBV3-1,CASSQGPGQGASGYTF
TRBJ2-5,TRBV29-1,CSARPSGRETQYF
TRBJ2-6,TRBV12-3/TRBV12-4,CASSRTSGGFDSRANVLTF
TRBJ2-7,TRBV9,CASSVGAETAYDQYF
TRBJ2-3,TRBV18,CASSPLGTDGDTQYF
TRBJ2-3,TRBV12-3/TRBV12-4,CASSSSLMAGELDTQYF
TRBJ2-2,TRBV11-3,CASSATSGWRTGELFF
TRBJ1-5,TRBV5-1,CASRPNLDQGNQHF
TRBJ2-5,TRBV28,CASSLVLISAEAQETQYF
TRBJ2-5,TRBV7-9,CASSSSGGGQETQYF
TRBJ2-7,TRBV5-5,CASVRREGYEQYF
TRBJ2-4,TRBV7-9,CASSSSGTLAKNIQYF
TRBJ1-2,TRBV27,CASSPQQGLVGYTF
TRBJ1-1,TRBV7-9,CASTLSGGNTEAFF
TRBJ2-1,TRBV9,CASSGITGRENEQFF
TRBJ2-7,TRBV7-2,CASSTTTFIPLEQYF
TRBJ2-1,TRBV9,CASSGRADPTNEQFF
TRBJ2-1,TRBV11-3,CASSGGVSSYNEQFF
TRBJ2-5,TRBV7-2,CASSLTSGYQETQYF
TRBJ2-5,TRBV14,CASSRGWQETQYF